This entry lists 21 T cell receptor beta chains sequenced from one sample in a study of CD8+ T cells in alopecia areata. RNA extraction and reverse transcription yielded cDNA as sequencing template. Some clones are missing from TCRdb's copy, which holds only in-frame ones; the method was immunoSEQ multiplex PCR. The sample holds 150,000 to 200,000 clones; around 50% are singletons and the top ten take 14% to 15%. The source was CD4+ T cells sorted from blood, collected at week 0. The receptors were gathered from a human donor with alopecia areata.

The J gene is TRBJ2-3, the V gene TRBV5-1; 12 bases agree with TRBD2. V shed 0 bases, J shed 1 base, and the junction held 0 bases outside the gene matches. CDR3 length: 16 residues. The germline V gene encodes CDR1 SGHRS and CDR2 YFSETQ. The CDR3 reads CASSLGTSGGTDTQYF. The CDR3 DNA follows: TGCGCCAGCAGCTTGGGGACTAGCGGGGGCACAGATACGCAGTATTTT.

This chain uses TRBV30 with TRBJ2-5, with a weak D call TRBD1 (5 bases). This CDR3 contains 10 residues. Germline V gene sequence: CDR1 GTSNPN, CDR2 SVGIG (reference sequence). CDR3 in amino acids: CAEGAGTQYF. CDR3 in DNA: TGTGCAGAAGGGGCCGGGACCCAGTACTTC.

The chain recombines TRBV5-1 with TRBJ2-6, with unresolved D. The CDR3 contains 13 residues. V gave up 5 bases and J gave up 1 base, with 4 bases separating them. CDR1 and CDR2 (germline): SGHRS, YFSETQ. The CDR3 here is CASRGSGANVLTF. In DNA, the CDR3 is TGCGCCAGCAGGGGGTCTGGGGCCAACGTCCTGACTTTC. The full variable domain, completed using reference TRBV5-1 and TRBJ2-6, is KAGVTQTPRYLIKTRGQQVTLSCSPISGHRSVSWYQQTPGQGLQFLFEYFSETQRNKGNFPGRFSGRQFSNSRSEMNVSTLELGDSALYLCASRGSGANVLTFGAGSRLTVL.

Of note for this clone: Other DNA sequences from this sample encode an identical CDR3 as well. J is TRBJ1-5 and V is TRBV30; D gene ambiguous. The V end was cut by 0 bases, the J end by 1 base, with 4 bases between. The CDR3 has 13 amino acids. The germline gives CDR1 GTSNPN, CDR2 SVGIG (reference sequence). CDR3 amino acids: CAWSVQSNQPQHF. Here the CDR3 DNA reads TGTGCCTGGAGTGTACAAAGCAATCAGCCCCAGCATTTT. The full variable domain, its missing parts supplied by reference TRBV30 and TRBJ1-5, is SQTIHQWPATLVQPVGSPLSLECTVEGTSNPNLYWYRQAAGRGLQLLFYSVGIGQISSEVPQNLSASRPQDRQFILSSKKLLLSDSGFYLCAWSVQSNQPQHFGDGTRLSIL.

The gene calls are TRBV13 and TRBJ2-1; D is unclear. Trimming pared 4 bases from V and 11 bases from J, leaving 9 bases between. CDR1 is PRHDT and CDR2 is FYEKMQ in the germline V gene (reference sequence). This CDR3 is 11 amino acids long. This CDR3 reads CASSSRYKQFF. The DNA of the CDR3 is TGTGCCAGCAGCTCTCGATATAAGCAGTTCTTC.

The chain combines TRBV4-1 with TRBJ1-1; a weak D match, TRBD1 (6 bases). The V and J ends lost 2 bases and 3 bases respectively, with 16 bases between them. This CDR3 region has 16 residues. Germline loops: CDR1 MGHRA, CDR2 YSYEKL. The CDR3 DNA sequence: TGCGCCAGCAGCCAACGGGACACCGGGGGATACACTGAAGCTTTCTTT. Translated, it gives CASSQRDTGGYTEAFF.

The chain recombines TRBV27 with TRBJ1-4, with unresolved D. The germline V gene encodes CDR1 MNHEY and CDR2 SMNVEV (reference sequence). V lost 3 bases, J lost 0 bases, and 5 bases lay in between. This CDR3 comprises 14 residues. This CDR3 reads CASSLVATNEKLFF. In DNA form, the CDR3 reads TGTGCCAGCAGTTTGGTGGCAACTAATGAAAAACTGTTTTTT.

J is TRBJ2-5 and V is TRBV7-9; the match to TRBD2 covers 8 bases. This CDR3 region has 14 residues. V lost 5 bases to trimming and J lost 5 bases; unmatched junction nucleotides: 7. CDR1 and CDR2 (germline): SEHNR, FQNEAQ (reference sequence). CDR3 sequence (DNA): TGTGCCAGCAGCACCCGGGGGGGCCGGGAGACCCAGTACTTC. This sequence encodes CASSTRGGRETQYF.

There are a few counts of this clone. The chain is built from TRBV27 and TRBJ1-3; D uncertain. Germline lookup yields CDR1 MNHEY and CDR2 SMNVEV (reference sequence). CDR3 length equals 13 residues. The V end was cut by 7 bases, the J end by 3 bases, with 10 bases between. CDR3 region: CASKPNNGNTIYF. In nucleotides, the CDR3 is TGTGCCAGCAAGCCGAACAATGGAAACACCATATATTTT.

This clone has more than one count but fewer than ten. CDR3 sequence reads: CASSDQGETQYF. The CDR3 DNA follows: TGTGCCAGCAGTGACCAGGGGGAGACCCAGTACTTC. The rearrangement uses TRBV2 and TRBJ2-5; maybe TRBD1 (6 bases). From germline, CDR1 is SNHLY and CDR2 FYNNEI. This CDR3 spans 12 amino acids. Between the trimmed V and J ends, which lost 3 bases and 5 bases, there was a span of 7 bases.

In this sample, this clone turned up a few times. The sample carries other DNA sequences with the same CDR3. V and J are TRBV19 and TRBJ1-1; D gene unclear. CDR1 and CDR2 from the germline V gene are LNHDA and SQIVND (reference sequence). The V and J ends lost 7 bases and 1 base respectively, with 7 bases between them. The CDR3 is 12 amino acids. In DNA form, the CDR3 reads TGTGCCAGTAAGGACGGGAACACTGAAGCTTTCTTT. It yields the protein CASKDGNTEAFF.

In this sample, this clone turned up once. The chain carries TRBV25-1 and TRBJ1-1; D is undetermined. Germline V gene sequence: CDR1 MGHDK, CDR2 SYGVNS. Trimming left V 4 bases short and J 0 bases short, with 9 bases between. This CDR3 spans 14 amino acids. As DNA, the CDR3 is TGTGCCAGCAGTGGGCCCGGGGTGAACACTGAAGCTTTCTTT. Amino acids: CASSGPGVNTEAFF. Using reference TRBV25-1 and TRBJ1-1 for the parts outside the CDR3, the full variable domain is EADIYQTPRYLVIGTGKKITLECSQTMGHDKMYWYQQDPGMELHLIHYSYGVNSTEKGDLSSESTVSRIRTEHFPLTLESARPSHTSQYLCASSGPGVNTEAFFGQGTRLTVV.

The chain carries TRBV9 and TRBJ2-2; 9 bases fit TRBD1. J lost 4 bases, V lost 4 bases, and 5 bases had no gene match. Germline V gene sequence: CDR1 SGDLS, CDR2 YYNGEE. CDR3 length: 15 amino acids. CDR3 bases: TGTGCCAGCAGCCCACGACAGGGGGGCACCGGGGAGCTGTTTTTT. As protein: CASSPRQGGTGELFF.

V usage is TRBV27 and J usage is TRBJ1-6, with unresolved D. The ends were cut back, 2 bases at V and 10 bases at J, with 12 bases in the middle. Germline V gene sequence: CDR1 MNHEY, CDR2 SMNVEV (reference sequence). The CDR3 runs 14 residues. CDR3 protein: CASSLVAGPSPLHF. CDR3 nucleotide sequence: TGTGCCAGCAGTTTAGTAGCTGGGCCGTCACCCCTCCACTTT.

This chain connects TRBV5-1 to TRBJ2-1; unclear D gene. Germline assignment: CDR1 SGHRS and CDR2 YFSETQ. The CDR3 contains 12 residues. V gave up 4 bases and J gave up 8 bases, with 10 bases separating them. The CDR3 loop reads CASSPNTDEQFF. CDR3 nucleotide sequence: TGCGCCAGCAGCCCAAACACAGATGAGCAGTTCTTC.

The count of this clone is one. V gene TRBV6-5 combines with J gene TRBJ1-2; 7 positions match TRBD1. There are 16 residues in the CDR3. J lost 5 bases, V lost 2 bases, and 11 bases had no gene match. Germline assignment: CDR1 MNHEY and CDR2 SVGAGI. The CDR3 loop reads CASSYDRQGPIYGYTF. As DNA, the CDR3 is TGTGCCAGCAGTTACGACCGACAGGGACCCATATATGGCTACACCTTC.

The chain has TRBV11-3 and TRBJ2-7; D perhaps matches TRBD1 (6 bases). The V end was cut by 5 bases, the J end by 5 bases, with 10 bases between. The CDR3 sequence is 12 residues long. Germline V gives CDR1 SGHNT, CDR2 YENEEA. The CDR3 DNA reads TGTGCCAGCAGCGTACAGGGTGACGAGCAGTACTTC. This gives the protein CASSVQGDEQYF.

V gene TRBV14 combines with J gene TRBJ2-7; TRBD2 matches at 9 bases. CDR1 and CDR2 from the germline V gene are SGHDN and FVKESK. CDR3 length: 15 amino acids. V lost 4 bases and J lost 4; bases outside the gene matches: 8. In DNA, the CDR3 is TGTGCCAGCAGCCTGGGTGCGGGGGGGCGGTACGAGCAGTACTTC. Its translation is CASSLGAGGRYEQYF. Full variable domain (missing parts from reference TRBV14 and TRBJ2-7): EAGVTQFPSHSVIEKGQTVTLRCDPISGHDNLYWYRRVMGKEIKFLLHFVKESKQDESGMPNNRFLAERTGGTYSTLKVQPAELEDSGVYFCASSLGAGGRYEQYFGPGTRLTVT.

The chain uses TRBV11-3 and TRBJ1-3, with D maybe TRBD1 (5 bases). V was pared by 5 bases and J by 0 bases, with 14 bases between. Germline CDR1 and CDR2: SGHNT and YENEEA. This CDR3 has 16 residues. CDR3 nucleotides: TGTGCCAGCAGCCCTCGACAGTTCAACTCTGGAAACACCATATATTTT. Amino acid sequence: CASSPRQFNSGNTIYF. Supplemented by reference TRBV11-3 and TRBJ1-3, the full variable domain reads EAGVVQSPRYKIIEKKQPVAFWCNPISGHNTLYWYLQNLGQGPELLIRYENEEAVDDSQLPKDRFSAERLKGVDSTLKIQPAELGDSAVYLCASSPRQFNSGNTIYFGEGSWLTVV.

This sequence joins TRBV2 and TRBJ1-5; D might be TRBD1 (5 bases). Germline V gives CDR1 SNHLY, CDR2 FYNNEI. The CDR3 length is 14 residues. V was clipped by 8 bases and J by 2 bases, with 13 bases between them. CDR3 sequence: CASEDGRGNQPQHF. In DNA form, the CDR3 reads TGTGCCAGCGAGGATGGCAGGGGCAATCAGCCCCAGCATTTT.

The chain combines TRBV30 with TRBJ1-5; no clear D gene. CDR1 GTSNPN and CDR2 SVGIG come from the germline V gene (reference sequence). This CDR3 has 14 residues. Deletions cut 6 bases from V and 4 bases from J, with 16 bases between. This chain's CDR3 is CACSPTVSNQPQHF. In nucleotides, the CDR3 is TGTGCCTGCTCTCCTACAGTCTCGAATCAGCCCCAGCATTTT.